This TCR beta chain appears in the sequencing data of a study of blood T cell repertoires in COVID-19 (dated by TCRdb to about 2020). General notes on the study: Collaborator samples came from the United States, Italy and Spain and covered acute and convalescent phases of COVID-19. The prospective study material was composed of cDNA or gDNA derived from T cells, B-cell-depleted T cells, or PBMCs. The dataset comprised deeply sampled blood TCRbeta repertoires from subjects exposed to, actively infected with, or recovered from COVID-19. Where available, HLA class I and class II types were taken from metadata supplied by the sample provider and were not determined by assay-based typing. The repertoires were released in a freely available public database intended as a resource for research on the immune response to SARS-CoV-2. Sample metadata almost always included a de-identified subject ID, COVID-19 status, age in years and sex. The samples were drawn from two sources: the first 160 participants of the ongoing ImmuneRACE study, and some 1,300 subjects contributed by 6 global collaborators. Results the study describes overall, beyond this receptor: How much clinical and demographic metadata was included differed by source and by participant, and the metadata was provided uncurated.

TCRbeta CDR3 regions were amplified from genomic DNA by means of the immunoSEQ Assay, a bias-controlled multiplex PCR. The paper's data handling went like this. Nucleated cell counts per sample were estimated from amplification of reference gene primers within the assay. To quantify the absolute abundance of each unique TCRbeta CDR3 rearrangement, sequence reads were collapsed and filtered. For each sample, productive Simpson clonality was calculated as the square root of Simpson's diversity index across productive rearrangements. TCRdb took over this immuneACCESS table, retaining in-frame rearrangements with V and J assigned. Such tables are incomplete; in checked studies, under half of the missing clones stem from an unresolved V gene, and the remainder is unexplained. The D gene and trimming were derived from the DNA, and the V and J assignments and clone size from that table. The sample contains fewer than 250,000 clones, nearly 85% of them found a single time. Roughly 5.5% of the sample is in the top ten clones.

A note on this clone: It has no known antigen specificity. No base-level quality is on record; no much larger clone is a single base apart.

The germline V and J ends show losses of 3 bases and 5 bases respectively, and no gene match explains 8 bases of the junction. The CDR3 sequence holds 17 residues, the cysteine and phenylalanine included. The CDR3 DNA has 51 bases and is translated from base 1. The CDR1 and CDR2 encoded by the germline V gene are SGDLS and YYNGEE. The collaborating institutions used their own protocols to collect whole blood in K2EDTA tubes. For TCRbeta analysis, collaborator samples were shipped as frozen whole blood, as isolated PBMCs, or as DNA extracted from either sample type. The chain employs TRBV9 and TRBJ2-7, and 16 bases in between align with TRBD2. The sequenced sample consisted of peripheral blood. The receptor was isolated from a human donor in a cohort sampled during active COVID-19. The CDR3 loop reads CASSEGTSGRAGHEQYF. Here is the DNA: TGTGCCAGCAGCGAGGGGACTAGCGGGAGGGCCGGCCACGAGCAGTACTTC.